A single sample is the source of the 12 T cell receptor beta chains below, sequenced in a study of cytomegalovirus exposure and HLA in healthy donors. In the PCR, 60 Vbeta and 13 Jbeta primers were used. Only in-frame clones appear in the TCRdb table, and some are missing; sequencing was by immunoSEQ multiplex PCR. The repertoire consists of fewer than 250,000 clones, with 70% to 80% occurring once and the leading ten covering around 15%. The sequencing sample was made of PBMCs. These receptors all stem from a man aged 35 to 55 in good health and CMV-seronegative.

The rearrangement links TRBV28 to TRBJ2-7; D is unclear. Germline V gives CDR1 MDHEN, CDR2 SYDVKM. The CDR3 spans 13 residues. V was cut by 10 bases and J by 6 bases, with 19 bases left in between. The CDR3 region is CATTKYSRLEQYF. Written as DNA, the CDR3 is TGTGCCACCACAAAGTACTCGAGGCTCGAGCAGTACTTC.

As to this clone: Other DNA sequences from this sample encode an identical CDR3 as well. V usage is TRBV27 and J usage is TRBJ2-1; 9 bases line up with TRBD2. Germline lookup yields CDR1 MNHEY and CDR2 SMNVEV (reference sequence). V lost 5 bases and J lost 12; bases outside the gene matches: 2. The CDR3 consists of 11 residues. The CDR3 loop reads CASSPGLAQFF. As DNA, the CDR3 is TGTGCCAGCAGTCCGGGACTAGCGCAGTTCTTC.

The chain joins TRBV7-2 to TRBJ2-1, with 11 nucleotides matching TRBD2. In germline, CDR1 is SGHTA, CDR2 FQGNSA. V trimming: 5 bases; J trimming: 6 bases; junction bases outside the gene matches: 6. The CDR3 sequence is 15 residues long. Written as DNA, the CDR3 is TGTGCCAGCAGCCCGACTAGCGGGATTTCCAATGAGCAGTTCTTC. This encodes CASSPTSGISNEQFF.

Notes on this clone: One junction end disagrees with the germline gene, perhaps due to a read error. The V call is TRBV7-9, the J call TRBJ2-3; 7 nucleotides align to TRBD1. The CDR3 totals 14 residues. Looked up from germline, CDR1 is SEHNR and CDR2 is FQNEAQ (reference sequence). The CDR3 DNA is TGTTCCAGCTCCTCAGAGGGACAGTTCGATACGCAGTATTTT. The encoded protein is CSSSSEGQFDTQYF.

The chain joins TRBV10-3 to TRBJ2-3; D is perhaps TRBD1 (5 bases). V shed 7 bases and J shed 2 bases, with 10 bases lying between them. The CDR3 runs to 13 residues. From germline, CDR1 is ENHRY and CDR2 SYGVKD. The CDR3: CAIKLGHTDTQYF. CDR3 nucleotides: TGTGCCATCAAACTGGGGCACACAGATACGCAGTATTTT.

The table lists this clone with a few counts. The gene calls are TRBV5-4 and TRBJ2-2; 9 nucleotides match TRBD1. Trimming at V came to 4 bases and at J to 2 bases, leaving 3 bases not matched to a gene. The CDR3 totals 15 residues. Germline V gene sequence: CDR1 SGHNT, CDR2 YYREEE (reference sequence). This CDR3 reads CASSAGQGNTGELFF. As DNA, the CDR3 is TGTGCCAGCAGCGCGGGACAGGGAAACACCGGGGAGCTGTTTTTT. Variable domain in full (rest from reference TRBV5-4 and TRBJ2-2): ETGVTQSPTHLIKTRGQQVTLRCSSQSGHNTVSWYQQALGQGPQFIFQYYREEENGRGNFPPRFSGLQFPNYSSELNVNALELDDSALYLCASSAGQGNTGELFFGEGSRLTVL.

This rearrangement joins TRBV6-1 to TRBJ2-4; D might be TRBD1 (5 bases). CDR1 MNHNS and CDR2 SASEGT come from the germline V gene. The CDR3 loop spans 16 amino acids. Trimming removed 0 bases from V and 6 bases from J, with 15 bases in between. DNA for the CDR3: TGTGCCAGCAGTGAAGCTCGCAGAACAGGTCTAAACATTCAGTACTTC. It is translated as CASSEARRTGLNIQYF.

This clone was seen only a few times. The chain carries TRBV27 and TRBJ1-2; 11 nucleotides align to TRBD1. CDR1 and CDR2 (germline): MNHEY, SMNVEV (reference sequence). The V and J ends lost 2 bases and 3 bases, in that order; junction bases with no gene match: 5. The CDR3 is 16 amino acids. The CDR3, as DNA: TGTGCCAGCAGTTTAGGGGGACAGGGGGTTGACTATGGCTACACCTTC. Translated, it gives CASSLGGQGVDYGYTF.

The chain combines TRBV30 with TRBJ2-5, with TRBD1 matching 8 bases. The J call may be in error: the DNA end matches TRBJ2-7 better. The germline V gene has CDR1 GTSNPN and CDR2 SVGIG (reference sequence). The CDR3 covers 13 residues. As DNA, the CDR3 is TGTGCCTGGATCCTCGACAGGGGAGACGAGCAGTACTTC. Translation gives CAWILDRGDEQYF.

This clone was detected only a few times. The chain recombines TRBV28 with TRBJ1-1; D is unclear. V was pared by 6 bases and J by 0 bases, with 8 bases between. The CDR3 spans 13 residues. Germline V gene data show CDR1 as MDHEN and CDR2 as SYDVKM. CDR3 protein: CASSVEVNTEAFF. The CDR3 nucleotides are TGTGCCAGCAGCGTGGAGGTGAACACTGAAGCTTTCTTT.

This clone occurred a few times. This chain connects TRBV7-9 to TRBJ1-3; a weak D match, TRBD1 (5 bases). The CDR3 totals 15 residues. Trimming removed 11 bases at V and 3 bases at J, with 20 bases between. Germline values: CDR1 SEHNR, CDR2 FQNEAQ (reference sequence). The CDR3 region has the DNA TGTGCCCTAAGGGGCCACATAAGGCGTGGAAACACCATATATTTT. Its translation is CALRGHIRRGNTIYF.

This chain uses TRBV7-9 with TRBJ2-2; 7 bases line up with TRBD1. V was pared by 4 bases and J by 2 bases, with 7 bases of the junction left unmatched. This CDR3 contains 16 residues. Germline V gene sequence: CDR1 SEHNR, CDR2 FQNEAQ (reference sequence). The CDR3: CASSSRDRLNTGELFF. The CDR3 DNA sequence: TGTGCCAGCAGCTCCCGGGACAGACTAAACACCGGGGAGCTGTTTTTT. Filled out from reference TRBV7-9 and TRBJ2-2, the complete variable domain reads DTGVSQNPRHKITKRGQNVTFRCDPISEHNRLYWYRQTLGQGPEFLTYFQNEAQLEKSRLLSDRFSAERPKGSFSTLEIQRTEQGDSAMYLCASSSRDRLNTGELFFGEGSRLTVL.